Below, 16 T cell receptor beta chains from the same sample are listed, as sequenced in a study of T cells in Graves' hyperthyroidism and ophthalmopathy. TCR beta CDR3 regions were amplified from RNA transcripts. HTBI primers were used for first-round RT-PCR of the TCR CDR3. TCRdb passed the multiplex PCR reads through MiXCR, listing each CDR3 protein once. The table lists almost 500,000 distinct CDR3 sequences, about 20% of them singletons, with 45% to 55% in the top ten. Specimen: blood. The receptors were gathered from a woman in her 70s with Graves' ophthalmopathy.

The CDR3 DNA sequence: TGTGCCTGGAAGTTGGAGGGACAGAGTCCCTACAATGAGCAGTTCTTC. It encodes CAWKLEGQSPYNEQFF. The chain recombines TRBV30 with TRBJ2-1; a weak D match, TRBD1 (7 bases). Germline V CDR1 and CDR2: GTSNPN, SVGIG (reference sequence). The V and J ends lost 4 bases and 2 bases respectively, with 18 bases between them. The CDR3 consists of 16 residues.

Note on this clonotype: At one boundary the junction diverges from the germline segment, which might be a read error. V and J are TRBV9 and TRBJ1-1; D not resolved. There are 14 residues in the CDR3. CDR1 SGDLS and CDR2 YYNGEE come from the germline V gene. CDR3 sequence reads: CASSVGPMNTETFF. The DNA of the CDR3 is TGTGCCAGCAGCGTAGGCCCAATGAACACTGAAACTTTCTTT.

CDR3 nucleotides: TGTGCCAGCAGCCAGCAGGGTAGCGAGCAGTACTTC. Its protein is CASSQQGSEQYF. The chain uses TRBV3-1 and TRBJ2-7; tentative D call: TRBD1 (5 bases). Germline V gene data show CDR1 as LGHDT and CDR2 as YNNKEL (reference sequence). There are 12 residues in the CDR3. The V end was cut by 3 bases, the J end by 6 bases, with 9 bases between.

The chain employs TRBV7-9 and TRBJ2-1, with D perhaps assigned TRBD1 or TRBD2 (5 bases each). The ends were cut back, 2 bases at V and 8 bases at J, with 16 bases in the middle. The CDR3 totals 15 residues. Germline V CDR1 and CDR2: SEHNR, FQNEAQ (reference sequence). The DNA for the CDR3 is TGTGCCAGCAGCTTACTCGGGGCGGTGATGGATGAGCAGTTCTTC. Its translation is CASSLLGAVMDEQFF.

This clonotype has only a few counts. The chain links TRBV5-1 to TRBJ2-5; possibly TRBD1 for D (5 bases). V lost 0 bases to trimming and J lost 4 bases, with 13 bases between them. CDR3 length equals 15 residues. Germline V gene sequence: CDR1 SGHRS, CDR2 YFSETQ. In DNA, the CDR3 is TGCGCCAGCAGCTTGGTTTCAGGGTGGGGAGAGACCCAGTACTTC. Encoded protein: CASSLVSGWGETQYF.

The chain employs TRBV20-1 and TRBJ1-5, with TRBD1 as a possible D gene (6 bases). This CDR3 is built from 16 residues. The germline gives CDR1 DFQATT, CDR2 SNEGSKA (reference sequence). Deletions cut 1 base from V and 0 bases from J, with 13 bases between. Here the CDR3 DNA reads TGCAGTGCTAGAGGCCCGGGACACTATAGCAATCAGCCCCAGCATTTT. Amino acids: CSARGPGHYSNQPQHF.

This clonotype showed up many times. This sequence joins TRBV2 and TRBJ2-3; D remains unclear. The germline CDR1 and CDR2 sequences are SNHLY and FYNNEI. V lost 4 bases and J lost 2, with 7 bases in between. CDR3 length equals 13 residues. The CDR3 sequence: CASSVSVTDTQYF. In nucleotides, the CDR3 is TGTGCCAGCAGTGTATCGGTCACAGATACGCAGTATTTT.

There are many counts of this clonotype. The V and J genes are TRBV7-8 and TRBJ2-3; 11 bases agree with TRBD2. Germline CDR1 and CDR2: SGHVS and FQNEAQ. The trim removed 10 bases at V and 2 bases at J, leaving 8 bases unmatched. The CDR3 is 15 amino acids. CDR3 in DNA: TGTGCCATCGTGGTAGCGGGAGGGCCCACAGATACGCAGTATTTT. Protein: CAIVVAGGPTDTQYF.

In this sample, this clonotype turned up a few times. The chain links TRBV27 to TRBJ1-5; D is unclear. With 2 bases removed from V and 5 bases from J, the gap between germline ends came to 7 bases. The germline V gene encodes CDR1 MNHEY and CDR2 SMNVEV (reference sequence). The CDR3 is 13 residues long. This CDR3 is CASSLNTYQPQHF. CDR3 coding DNA: TGTGCCAGCAGTTTAAACACATATCAGCCCCAGCATTTT.

The CDR3 sequence: CASSRGHDSSYEQYF. DNA of the CDR3: TGTGCCAGTAGTAGAGGACACGATAGCTCCTACGAGCAGTACTTC. This chain uses TRBV19 with TRBJ2-7; D is possibly TRBD1 (5 bases). Germline V gives CDR1 LNHDA, CDR2 SQIVND (reference sequence). The V and J ends lost 4 bases and 0 bases respectively, with 13 bases between them. This CDR3 has 15 amino acids.

The sample holds a few counts of this clonotype. The rearrangement joins TRBV10-2 to TRBJ2-1; 13 nucleotides align to TRBD2. This CDR3 is 14 amino acids long. J lost 7 bases, V lost 7 bases, and 4 bases had no gene match. Germline CDR1 and CDR2: WSHSY and SAAADI. In DNA, the CDR3 is TGCGCCAGCAAAACTAGCGGGAGGGGAAATGAGCAGTTCTTC. This encodes CASKTSGRGNEQFF.

This clonotype has more than one count but fewer than ten. The chain is built from TRBV7-6 and TRBJ2-7; TRBD2 matches at 12 bases. This CDR3 contains 18 residues. Germline lookup yields CDR1 SGHVS and CDR2 FNYEAQ. The V and J ends lost 4 bases and 7 bases, in that order; junction bases with no gene match: 17. The CDR3 DNA reads as TGTGCCAGCAGCTCGCGGGCTAGCGGGAGGGCCGAGAGGGGGGAGCAGTACTTC. It is translated as CASSSRASGRAERGEQYF.

As regards this clonotype: Just one base apart from a much larger clone, this may be a read error. The chain employs TRBV6-9 and TRBJ1-1; possibly TRBD1 for D (6 bases). The CDR3 is 16 residues long. CDR1 is MNHGY and CDR2 is SVAAGI in the germline V gene. The CDR3 nucleotides read TGTGCCAGCAGGTATTCCAGGGGATTCATGAACACTGAAGCTTTCTTT. Translated, it gives CASRYSRGFMNTEAFF.

The chain couples TRBV5-5 to TRBJ1-2, with 11 bases that match TRBD1. The CDR3 totals 15 residues. Germline V gives CDR1 SGHKS, CDR2 YYEKEE (reference sequence). Germline trimming cut 5 bases from V and 8 bases from J; bases unmatched to any gene: 11. The chain's CDR3 is CASRPPGQGAWGYTF. CDR3 sequence (DNA): TGTGCCAGCAGGCCCCCCGGACAGGGGGCGTGGGGCTACACCTTC. The full variable domain, its missing parts supplied by reference TRBV5-5 and TRBJ1-2, is DAGVTQSPTHLIKTRGQQVTLRCSPISGHKSVSWYQQVLGQGPQFIFQYYEKEERGRGNFPDRFSARQFPNYSSELNVNALLLGDSALYLCASRPPGQGAWGYTFGSGTRLTVV.

This clonotype came up a few times. J is TRBJ2-3 and V is TRBV2; possibly TRBD1 for D (5 bases). This CDR3 region has 13 residues. Per the germline V gene, CDR1 is SNHLY and CDR2 is FYNNEI. V was trimmed by 5 bases and J by 7 bases, leaving 13 bases between them. The CDR3 sequence is CASSPPGYHTQYF. CDR3 DNA: TGTGCCAGCAGTCCGCCAGGGTATCATACGCAGTATTTT.

The chain carries TRBV30 and TRBJ1-4, with a tentative D call TRBD1 (5 bases). Germline lookup yields CDR1 GTSNPN and CDR2 SVGIG (reference sequence). The CDR3 covers 14 residues. Trimming cost V 1 base and J 7 bases, with 13 bases left between them. This CDR3 reads CAWSDGAVGEKLFF. The CDR3 DNA reads TGTGCCTGGAGTGATGGGGCAGTGGGTGAAAAACTGTTTTTT.